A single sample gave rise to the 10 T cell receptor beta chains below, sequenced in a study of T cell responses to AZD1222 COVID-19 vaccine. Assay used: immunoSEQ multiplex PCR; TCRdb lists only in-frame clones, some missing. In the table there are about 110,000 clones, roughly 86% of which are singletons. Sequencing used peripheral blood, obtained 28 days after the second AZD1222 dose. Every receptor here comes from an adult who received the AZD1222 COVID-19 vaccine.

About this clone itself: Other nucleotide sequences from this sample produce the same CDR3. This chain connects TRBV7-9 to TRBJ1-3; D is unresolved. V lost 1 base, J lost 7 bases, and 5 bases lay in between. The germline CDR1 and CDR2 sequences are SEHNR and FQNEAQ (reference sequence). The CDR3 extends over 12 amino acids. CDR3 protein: CASSLVGNTIYF. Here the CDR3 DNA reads TGTGCCAGCAGCTTAGTGGGTAACACCATATATTTT.

Here the CDR3 DNA reads TGCAGTGCCTCCCCCTATGGCTACACCTTC. Translation: CSASPYGYTF. The genes are TRBV20-1 and TRBJ1-2, with no clear D. V lost 6 bases to trimming and J lost 4 bases, with 6 bases between them. The CDR3 runs 10 residues. Germline CDR1 reads DFQATT; CDR2 reads SNEGSKA (reference sequence).

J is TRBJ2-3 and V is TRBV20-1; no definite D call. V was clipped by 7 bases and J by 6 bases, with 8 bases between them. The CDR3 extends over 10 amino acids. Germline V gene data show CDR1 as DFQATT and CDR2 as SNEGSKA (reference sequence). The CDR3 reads CSVARDTQYF. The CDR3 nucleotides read TGCAGTGTAGCACGTGATACGCAGTATTTT.

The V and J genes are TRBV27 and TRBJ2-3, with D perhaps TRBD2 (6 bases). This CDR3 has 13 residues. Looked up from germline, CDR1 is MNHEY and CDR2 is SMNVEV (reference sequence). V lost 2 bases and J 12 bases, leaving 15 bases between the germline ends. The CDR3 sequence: CASSLSSGDYQYF. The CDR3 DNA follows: TGTGCCAGCAGTTTAAGTTCGGGGGATTATCAGTATTTT.

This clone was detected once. CDR3 residues: CSVEQGANTEAFF. The CDR3 nucleotides read TGCAGCGTTGAACAGGGGGCGAACACTGAAGCTTTCTTT. The chain links TRBV29-1 to TRBJ1-1; 8 bases match TRBD1. Trimming cost V 2 bases and J 1 base; bases outside gene matches: 0. The V gene's germline CDR1 is SQVTM and CDR2 ANQGSEA. This CDR3 has 13 residues.

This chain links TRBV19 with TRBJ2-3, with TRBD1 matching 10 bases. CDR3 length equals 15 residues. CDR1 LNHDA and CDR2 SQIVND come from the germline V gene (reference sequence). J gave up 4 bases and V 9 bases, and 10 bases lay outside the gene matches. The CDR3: CARGSGQGVPDTQYF. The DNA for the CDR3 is TGTGCCAGGGGAAGCGGACAGGGGGTACCAGATACGCAGTATTTT.

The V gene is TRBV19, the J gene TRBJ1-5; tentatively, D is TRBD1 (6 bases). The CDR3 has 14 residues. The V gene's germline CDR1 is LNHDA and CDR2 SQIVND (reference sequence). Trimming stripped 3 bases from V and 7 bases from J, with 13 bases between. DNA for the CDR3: TGTGCCAGTAGTATCTCCAGGGGTGGACAGCCCCAGCATTTT. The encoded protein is CASSISRGGQPQHF.

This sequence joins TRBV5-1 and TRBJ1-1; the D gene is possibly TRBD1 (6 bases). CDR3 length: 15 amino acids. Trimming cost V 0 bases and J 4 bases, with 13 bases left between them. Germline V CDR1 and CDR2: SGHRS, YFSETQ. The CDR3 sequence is CASSLAEGGGTEAFF. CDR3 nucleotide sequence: TGCGCCAGCAGCTTGGCGGAGGGAGGGGGCACTGAAGCTTTCTTT.

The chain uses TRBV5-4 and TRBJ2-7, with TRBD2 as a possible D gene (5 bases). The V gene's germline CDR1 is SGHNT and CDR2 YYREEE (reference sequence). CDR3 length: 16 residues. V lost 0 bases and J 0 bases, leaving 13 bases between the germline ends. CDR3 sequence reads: CASSLEVGTSSYEQYF. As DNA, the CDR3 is TGTGCCAGCAGCTTGGAGGTCGGAACTAGCTCCTACGAGCAGTACTTC.

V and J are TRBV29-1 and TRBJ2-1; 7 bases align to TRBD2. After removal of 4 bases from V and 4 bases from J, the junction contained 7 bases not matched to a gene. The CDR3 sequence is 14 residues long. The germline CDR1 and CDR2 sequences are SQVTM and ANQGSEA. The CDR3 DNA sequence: TGCAGCGTTGCGTATAGCGGGCCTTACAATGAGCAGTTCTTC. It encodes CSVAYSGPYNEQFF.